This T cell receptor beta chain was captured by sequencing in a study of blood T cell repertoires in COVID-19. At the level of the study: PBMCs, B-cell-depleted T cells, or T cells were the source of the cDNA or gDNA that made up the material.

Trimming removed 3 bases from V and 5 bases from J, with 14 bases in between. The CDR3 sequence is 14 residues long. Germline CDR1 is GTSNPN and CDR2 is SVGIG (reference sequence). The table came from immunoSEQ multiplex PCR; TCRdb's copy has only in-frame clones and leaves some out. The sample consists of some 700,000 clones, around 89% of them appearing once. Sequenced material: peripheral blood. This TCR derives from a woman aged 18-29 years with acute or convalescent COVID-19. The chain has TRBV30 and TRBJ2-1; possibly TRBD2 for D (6 bases). In DNA form, the CDR3 reads TGTGCCTGGAGATGGGGCGGGGCCAACAATGAGCAGTTCTTC. Translated, it gives CAWRWGGANNEQFF.